What follows are 3 T cell receptor beta chains derived from one specimen sequenced in a study of blood T cell repertoires in COVID-19. The data were produced by immunoSEQ multiplex PCR, yet TCRdb's version contains in-frame clones alone and is incomplete. The sample has 210,000 or so clones, roughly 87% seen once. What was sequenced was peripheral blood. Receptors were obtained from a man between 35 and 55 years old with active or convalescent COVID-19.

J is TRBJ1-5 and V is TRBV28; possibly TRBD1 for D (5 bases). Trimming cost V 5 bases and J 6 bases, with 17 bases left between them. The CDR3 runs 15 residues. Germline V lookup: CDR1 MDHEN, CDR2 SYDVKM. The CDR3 protein is CASSGQGIPGQPQHF. The CDR3 DNA sequence: TGTGCCAGCAGTGGTCAGGGTATCCCTGGTCAGCCCCAGCATTTT. Full variable domain (outside the CDR3, taken from reference TRBV28 and TRBJ1-5): DVKVTQSSRYLVKRTGEKVFLECVQDMDHENMFWYRQDPGLGLRLIYFSYDVKMKEKGDIPEGYSVSREKKERFSLILESASTNQTSMYLCASSGQGIPGQPQHFGDGTRLSIL.

The rearrangement uses TRBV4-2 and TRBJ2-3; TRBD2 matches 13 bases. CDR3 length equals 16 residues. V lost 7 bases, J lost 4 bases, and 8 bases stayed unmatched. Per germline, CDR1 LGHNA and CDR2 YNFKEQ. The DNA of the CDR3 is TGTGCCAGCATGCCACTAGCGGGGGGGCGGGCAGATACGCAGTATTTT. Translating it yields CASMPLAGGRADTQYF.

The V and J genes are TRBV29-1 and TRBJ2-7; TRBD2 might be the D (6 bases). The germline CDR1 and CDR2 sequences are SQVTM and ANQGSEA. The CDR3 extends over 13 amino acids. V was pared by 3 bases and J by 6 bases, with 15 bases between. The CDR3: CSVEEGLSGEQYF. The CDR3 DNA reads TGCAGCGTTGAGGAGGGACTTTCAGGCGAGCAGTACTTC.